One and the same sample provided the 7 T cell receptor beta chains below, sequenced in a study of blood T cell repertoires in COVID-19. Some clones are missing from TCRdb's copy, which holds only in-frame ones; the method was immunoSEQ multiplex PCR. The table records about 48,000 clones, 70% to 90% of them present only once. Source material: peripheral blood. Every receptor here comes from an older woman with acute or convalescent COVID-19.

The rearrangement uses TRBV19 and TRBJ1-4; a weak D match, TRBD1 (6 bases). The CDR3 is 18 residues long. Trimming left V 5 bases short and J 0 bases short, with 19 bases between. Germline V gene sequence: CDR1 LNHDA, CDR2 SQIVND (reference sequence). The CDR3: CASSPSTGFRATNEKLFF. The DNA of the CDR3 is TGTGCCAGTAGTCCAAGCACAGGGTTTAGAGCAACTAATGAAAAACTGTTTTTT.

The CDR3 DNA follows: TGTGCCAGCAGCTTGAAAACTAGCGGGGCTAGGGAGACCCAGTACTTC. Amino acid sequence: CASSLKTSGARETQYF. The chain recombines TRBV5-4 with TRBJ2-5; 10 bases agree with TRBD2. The V gene end was trimmed by 1 base and the J gene end by 5 bases; junction bases not matched to a gene: 8. The CDR3 covers 16 residues. Germline V gene data show CDR1 as SGHNT and CDR2 as YYREEE (reference sequence).

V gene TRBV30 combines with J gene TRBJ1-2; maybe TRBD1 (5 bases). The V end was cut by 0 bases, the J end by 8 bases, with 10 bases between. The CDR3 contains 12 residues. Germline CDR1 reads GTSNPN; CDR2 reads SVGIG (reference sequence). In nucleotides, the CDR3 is TGTGCCTGGAGTGTACAGGCCGCGGGCTACACCTTC. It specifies CAWSVQAAGYTF. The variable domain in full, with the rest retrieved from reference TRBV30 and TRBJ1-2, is SQTIHQWPATLVQPVGSPLSLECTVEGTSNPNLYWYRQAAGRGLQLLFYSVGIGQISSEVPQNLSASRPQDRQFILSSKKLLLSDSGFYLCAWSVQAAGYTFGSGTRLTVV.

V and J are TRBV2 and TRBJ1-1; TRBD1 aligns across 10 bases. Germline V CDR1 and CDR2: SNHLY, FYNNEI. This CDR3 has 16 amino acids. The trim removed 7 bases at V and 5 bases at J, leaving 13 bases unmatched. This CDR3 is CASNNGQGTGVTEAFF. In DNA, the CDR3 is TGTGCCAGCAATAATGGTCAAGGGACAGGGGTAACTGAAGCTTTCTTT.

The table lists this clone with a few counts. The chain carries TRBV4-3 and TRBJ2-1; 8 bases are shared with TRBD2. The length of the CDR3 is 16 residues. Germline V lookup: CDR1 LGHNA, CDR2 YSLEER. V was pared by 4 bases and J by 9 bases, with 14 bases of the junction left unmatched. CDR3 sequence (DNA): TGCGCCAGCAGCCCCACCGCGGGAGGCACCGCCGGTGAGCAGTTCTTC. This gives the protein CASSPTAGGTAGEQFF.

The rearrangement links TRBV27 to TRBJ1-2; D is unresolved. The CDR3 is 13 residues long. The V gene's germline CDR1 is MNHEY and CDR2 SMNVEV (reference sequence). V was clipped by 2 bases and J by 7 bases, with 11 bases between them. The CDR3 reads CASSLMGGIGYTF. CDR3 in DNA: TGTGCCAGCAGTTTAATGGGAGGGATTGGCTACACCTTC.

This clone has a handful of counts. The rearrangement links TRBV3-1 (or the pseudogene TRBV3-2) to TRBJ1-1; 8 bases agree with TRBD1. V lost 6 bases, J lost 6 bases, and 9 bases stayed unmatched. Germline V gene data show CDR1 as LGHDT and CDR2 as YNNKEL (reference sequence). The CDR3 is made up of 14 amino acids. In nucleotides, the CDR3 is TGTGCCAGCAGGCCGGGACAGGTCGGGGCTGAAGCTTTCTTT. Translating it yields CASRPGQVGAEAFF.